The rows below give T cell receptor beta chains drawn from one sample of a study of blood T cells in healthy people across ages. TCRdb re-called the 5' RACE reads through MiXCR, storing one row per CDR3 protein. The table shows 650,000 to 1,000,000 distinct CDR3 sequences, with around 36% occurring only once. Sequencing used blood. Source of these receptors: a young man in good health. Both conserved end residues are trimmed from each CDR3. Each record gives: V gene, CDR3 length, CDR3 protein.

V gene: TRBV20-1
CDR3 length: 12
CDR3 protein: SAGNGGAGYGYT

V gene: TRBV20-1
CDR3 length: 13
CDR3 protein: SARDFEDIDYGYT

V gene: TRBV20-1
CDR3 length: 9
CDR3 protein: SAHRGGEQY

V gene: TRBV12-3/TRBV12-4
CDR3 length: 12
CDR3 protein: ASSRTNRRETQY

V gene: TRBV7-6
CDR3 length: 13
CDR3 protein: ASSLGSGGVYEQY

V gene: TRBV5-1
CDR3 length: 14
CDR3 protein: ASSLAGTEYGNTIY

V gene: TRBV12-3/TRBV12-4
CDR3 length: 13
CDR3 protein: ASSLYRGRTDTQY

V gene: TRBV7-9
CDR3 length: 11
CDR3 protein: ASSPPQNTEAF

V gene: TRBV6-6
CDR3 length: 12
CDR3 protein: ASYIGTHTGELF

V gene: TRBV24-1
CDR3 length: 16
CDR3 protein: ATSSSGRPHSSYNEQF

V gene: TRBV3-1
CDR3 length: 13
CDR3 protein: ANSQDGTGTDTQY

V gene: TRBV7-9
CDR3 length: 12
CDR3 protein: ASIPPRTYNEQY

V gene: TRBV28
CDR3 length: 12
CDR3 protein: ASSLAEIGQPQH

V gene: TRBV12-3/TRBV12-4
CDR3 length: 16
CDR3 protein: ASSQRMTSGGVGDTQY

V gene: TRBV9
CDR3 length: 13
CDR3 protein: ASSGGQGLNTEAF

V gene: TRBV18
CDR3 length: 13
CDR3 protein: ASSPNPGINYGYT

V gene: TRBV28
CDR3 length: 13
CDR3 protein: ASTQTPDANNEQF

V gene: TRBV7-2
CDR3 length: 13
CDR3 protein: ASSPGTGWTDTQY

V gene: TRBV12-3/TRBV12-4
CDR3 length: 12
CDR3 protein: ASSTSGRTDTQY

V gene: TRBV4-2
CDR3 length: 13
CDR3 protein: ASSQDAGSFNEQF

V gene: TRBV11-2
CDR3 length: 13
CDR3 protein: ASSLDRADYNEQF

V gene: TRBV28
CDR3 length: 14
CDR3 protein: VSSSPQGVSYNEQF

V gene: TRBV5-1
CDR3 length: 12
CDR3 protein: ASSGGQGGQPQH

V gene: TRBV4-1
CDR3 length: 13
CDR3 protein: ASSQEGGMSTEAF

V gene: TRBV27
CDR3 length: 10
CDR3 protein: ASSFVGGEQY

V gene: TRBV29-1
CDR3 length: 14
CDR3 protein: SVEYSRQAPYNEQF

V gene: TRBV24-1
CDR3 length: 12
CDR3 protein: ATSDRGRGNEQF

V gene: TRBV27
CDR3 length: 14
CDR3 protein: ASSRRQGTMGSTQH

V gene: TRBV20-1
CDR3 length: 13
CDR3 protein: SARDAGGAQETQY

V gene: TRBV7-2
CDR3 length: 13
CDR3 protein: ASSFQAGGGDTQY

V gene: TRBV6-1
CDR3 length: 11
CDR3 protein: ASRSTSGGAQY

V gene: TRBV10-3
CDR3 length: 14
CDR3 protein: AISESKGAPTYGYT

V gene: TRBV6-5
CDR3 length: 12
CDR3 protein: ASSYDLGTYEQY

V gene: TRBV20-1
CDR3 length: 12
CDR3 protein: SAPSAGVLYGYT

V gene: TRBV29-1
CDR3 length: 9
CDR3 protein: SVDSDTEAF

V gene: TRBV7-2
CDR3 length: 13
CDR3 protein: ASSPGGGWPSPLH

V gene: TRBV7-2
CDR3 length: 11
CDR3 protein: ASGTSPADTQY

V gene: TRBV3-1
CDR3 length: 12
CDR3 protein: ASSHLQVGYTQY

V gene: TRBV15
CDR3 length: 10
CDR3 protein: ATSPDTDTQY